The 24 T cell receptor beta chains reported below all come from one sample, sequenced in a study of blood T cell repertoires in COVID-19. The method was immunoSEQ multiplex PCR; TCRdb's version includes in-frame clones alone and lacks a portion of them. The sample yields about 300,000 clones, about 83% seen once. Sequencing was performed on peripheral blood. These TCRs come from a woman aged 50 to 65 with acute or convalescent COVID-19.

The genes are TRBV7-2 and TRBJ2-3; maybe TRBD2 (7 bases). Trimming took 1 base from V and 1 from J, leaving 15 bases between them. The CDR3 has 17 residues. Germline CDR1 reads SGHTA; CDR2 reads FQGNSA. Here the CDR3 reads CASSLGAGAGGTDTQYF. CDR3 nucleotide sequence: TGTGCCAGCAGCTTAGGTGCGGGGGCAGGGGGCACAGATACGCAGTATTTT.

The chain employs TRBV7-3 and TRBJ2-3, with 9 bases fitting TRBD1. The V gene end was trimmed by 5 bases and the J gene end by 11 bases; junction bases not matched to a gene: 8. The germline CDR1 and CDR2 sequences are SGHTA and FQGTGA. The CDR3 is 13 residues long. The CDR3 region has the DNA TGTGCCAGCAGCCAGCACAGGGGGCTTGTGCAGTATTTT. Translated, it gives CASSQHRGLVQYF.

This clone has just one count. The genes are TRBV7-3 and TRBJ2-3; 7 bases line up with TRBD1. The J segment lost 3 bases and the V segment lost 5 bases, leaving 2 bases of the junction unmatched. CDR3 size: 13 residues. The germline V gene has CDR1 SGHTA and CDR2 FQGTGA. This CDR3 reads CASSVGQTDTQYF. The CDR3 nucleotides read TGTGCCAGCAGCGTGGGACAGACAGATACGCAGTATTTT.

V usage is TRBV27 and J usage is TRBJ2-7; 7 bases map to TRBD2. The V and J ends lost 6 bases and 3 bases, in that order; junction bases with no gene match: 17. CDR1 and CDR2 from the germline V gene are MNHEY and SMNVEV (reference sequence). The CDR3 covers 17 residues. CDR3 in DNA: TGTGCCAGCAGCTTAGCACCCGGGACTATGGGAATCTACGAGCAGTACTTC. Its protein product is CASSLAPGTMGIYEQYF.

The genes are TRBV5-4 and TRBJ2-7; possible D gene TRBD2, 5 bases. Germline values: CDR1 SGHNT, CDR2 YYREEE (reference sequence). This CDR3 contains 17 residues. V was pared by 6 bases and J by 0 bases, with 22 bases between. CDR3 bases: TGTGCCAGCACCCTACCCAGCTCGGACTCAAGCTCCTACGAGCAGTACTTC. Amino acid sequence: CASTLPSSDSSSYEQYF.

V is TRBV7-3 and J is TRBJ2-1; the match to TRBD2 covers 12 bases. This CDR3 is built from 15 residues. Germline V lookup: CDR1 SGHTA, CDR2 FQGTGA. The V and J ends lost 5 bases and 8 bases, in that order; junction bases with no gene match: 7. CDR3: CASSLTSGRSYEQFF. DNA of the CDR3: TGTGCCAGCAGCCTGACTAGCGGGAGAAGCTATGAGCAGTTCTTC.

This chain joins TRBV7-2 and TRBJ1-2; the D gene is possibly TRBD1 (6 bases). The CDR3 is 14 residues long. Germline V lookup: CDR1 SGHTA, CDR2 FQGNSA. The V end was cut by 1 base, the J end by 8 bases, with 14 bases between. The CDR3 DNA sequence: TGTGCCAGCAGCTTAGTCCCCACAGGGCTGGGCTACACCTTC. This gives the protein CASSLVPTGLGYTF.

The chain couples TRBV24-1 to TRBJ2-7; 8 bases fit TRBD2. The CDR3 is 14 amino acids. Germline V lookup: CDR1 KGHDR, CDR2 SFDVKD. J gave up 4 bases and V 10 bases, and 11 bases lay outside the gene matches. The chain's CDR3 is CATEPGLEYYEQYF. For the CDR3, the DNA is TGTGCCACTGAGCCGGGACTAGAGTATTACGAGCAGTACTTC.

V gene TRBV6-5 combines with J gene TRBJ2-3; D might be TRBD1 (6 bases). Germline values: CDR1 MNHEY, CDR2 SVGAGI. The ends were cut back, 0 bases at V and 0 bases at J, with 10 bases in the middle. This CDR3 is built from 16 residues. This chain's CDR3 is CASSYSGGASTDTQYF. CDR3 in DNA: TGTGCCAGCAGTTACTCAGGGGGAGCTAGCACAGATACGCAGTATTTT.

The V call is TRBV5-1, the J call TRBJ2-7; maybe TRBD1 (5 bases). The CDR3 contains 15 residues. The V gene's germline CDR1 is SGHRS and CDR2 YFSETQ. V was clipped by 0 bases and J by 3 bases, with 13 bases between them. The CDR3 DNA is TGCGCCAGCAGCTTGGAGCAGGGTTTTCGCTACGAGCAGTACTTC. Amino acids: CASSLEQGFRYEQYF.

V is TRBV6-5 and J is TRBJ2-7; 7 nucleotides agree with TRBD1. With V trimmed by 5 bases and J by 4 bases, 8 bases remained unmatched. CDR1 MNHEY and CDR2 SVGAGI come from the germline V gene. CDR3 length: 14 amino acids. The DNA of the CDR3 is TGTGCCAGCAGTAACATTTACAGGGGTTACGAGCAGTACTTC. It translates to CASSNIYRGYEQYF.

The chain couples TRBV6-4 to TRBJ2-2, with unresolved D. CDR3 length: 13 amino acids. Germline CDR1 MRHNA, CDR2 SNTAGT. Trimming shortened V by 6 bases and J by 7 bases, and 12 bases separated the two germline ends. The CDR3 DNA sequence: TGTGCCAGCAGCCTAGAAAAAGGCGGGGAGCTGTTTTTT. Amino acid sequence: CASSLEKGGELFF.

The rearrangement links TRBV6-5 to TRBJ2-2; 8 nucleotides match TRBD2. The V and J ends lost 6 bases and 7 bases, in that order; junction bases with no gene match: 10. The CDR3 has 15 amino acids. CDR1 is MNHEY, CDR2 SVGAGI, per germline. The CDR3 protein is CASSEPGLDVGELFF. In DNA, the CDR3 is TGTGCCAGCAGCGAGCCGGGACTAGATGTCGGGGAGCTGTTTTTT.

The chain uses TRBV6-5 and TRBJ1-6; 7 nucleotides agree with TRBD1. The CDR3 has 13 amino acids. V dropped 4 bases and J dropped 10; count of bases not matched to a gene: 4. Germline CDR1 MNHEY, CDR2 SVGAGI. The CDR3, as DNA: TGTGCCAGCAGTTTAGAGGGACAGTCACCCCTCCACTTT. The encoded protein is CASSLEGQSPLHF.

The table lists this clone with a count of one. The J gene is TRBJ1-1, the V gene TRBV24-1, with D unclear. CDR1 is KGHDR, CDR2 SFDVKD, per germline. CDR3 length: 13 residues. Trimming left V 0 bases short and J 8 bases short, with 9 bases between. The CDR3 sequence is CATSDLREKEAFF. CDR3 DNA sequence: TGTGCCACCAGTGATTTGCGGGAAAAAGAAGCTTTCTTT.

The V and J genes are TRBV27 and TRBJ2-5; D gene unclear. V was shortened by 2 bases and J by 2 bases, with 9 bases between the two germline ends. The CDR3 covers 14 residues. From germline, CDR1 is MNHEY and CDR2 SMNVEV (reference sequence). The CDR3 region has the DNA TGTGCCAGCAGTTTAATCGGTATACAAGAGACCCAGTACTTC. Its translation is CASSLIGIQETQYF.

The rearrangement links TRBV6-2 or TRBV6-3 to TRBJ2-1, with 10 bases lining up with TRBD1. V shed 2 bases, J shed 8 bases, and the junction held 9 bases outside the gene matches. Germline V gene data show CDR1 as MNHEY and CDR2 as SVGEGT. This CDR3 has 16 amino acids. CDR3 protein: CASSYHLGQGLDEQFF. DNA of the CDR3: TGTGCCAGCAGTTACCATTTGGGACAGGGGTTAGATGAGCAGTTCTTC.

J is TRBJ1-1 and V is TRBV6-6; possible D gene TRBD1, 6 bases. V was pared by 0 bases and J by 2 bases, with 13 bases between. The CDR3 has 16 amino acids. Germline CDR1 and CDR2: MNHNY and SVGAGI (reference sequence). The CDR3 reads CASSYSIQGFNTEAFF. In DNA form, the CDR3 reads TGTGCCAGCAGTTACTCGATACAGGGCTTTAACACTGAAGCTTTCTTT.

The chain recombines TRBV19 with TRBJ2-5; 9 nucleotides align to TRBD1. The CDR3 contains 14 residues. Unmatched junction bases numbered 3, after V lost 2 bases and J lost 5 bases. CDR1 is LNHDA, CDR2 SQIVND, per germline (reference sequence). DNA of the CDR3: TGTGCCAGTAGTATATTCGGACAGGGGGAGACCCAGTACTTC. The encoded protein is CASSIFGQGETQYF. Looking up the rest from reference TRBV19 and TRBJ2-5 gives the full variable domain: DGGITQSPKYLFRKEGQNVTLSCEQNLNHDAMYWYRQDPGQGLRLIYYSQIVNDFQKGDIAEGYSVSREKKESFPLTVTSAQKNPTAFYLCASSIFGQGETQYFGPGTRLLVL.

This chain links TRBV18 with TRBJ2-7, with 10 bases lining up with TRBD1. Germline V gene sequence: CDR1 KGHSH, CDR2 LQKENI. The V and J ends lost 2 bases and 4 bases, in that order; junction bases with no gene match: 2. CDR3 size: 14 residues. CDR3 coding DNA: TGTGCCAGCTCACCAGGGACAGGGGTTTACGAGCAGTACTTC. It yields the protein CASSPGTGVYEQYF.

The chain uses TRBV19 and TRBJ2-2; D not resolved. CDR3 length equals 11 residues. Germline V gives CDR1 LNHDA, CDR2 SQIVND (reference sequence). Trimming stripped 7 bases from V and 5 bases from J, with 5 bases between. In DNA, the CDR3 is TGTGCCAGTACCTTTACCGGGGAGCTGTTTTTT. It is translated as CASTFTGELFF.

In DNA, the CDR3 is TGTGCCATCAAAAATACGGGCACTGAAGCTTTCTTT. Its translation: CAIKNTGTEAFF. This chain uses TRBV12-3 or TRBV12-4 with TRBJ1-1; D unresolved. V lost 10 bases and J 4 bases, leaving 13 bases between the germline ends. This CDR3 region has 12 residues.

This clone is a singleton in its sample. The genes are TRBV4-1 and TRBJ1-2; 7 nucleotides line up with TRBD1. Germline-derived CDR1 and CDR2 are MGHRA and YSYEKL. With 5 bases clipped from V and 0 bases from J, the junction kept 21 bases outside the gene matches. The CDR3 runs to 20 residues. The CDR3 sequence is CASSKKPNTGASIANYGYTF. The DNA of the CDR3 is TGCGCCAGCAGCAAGAAACCAAACACAGGGGCGTCTATAGCTAACTATGGCTACACCTTC.

CDR3 protein: CASSGQEEAFF. CDR3 nucleotides: TGTGCCAGCAGTGGACAGGAAGAAGCTTTCTTT. This chain joins TRBV6-6 and TRBJ1-1, with 7 bases fitting TRBD1. In germline, CDR1 is MNHNY, CDR2 SVGAGI (reference sequence). This CDR3 comprises 11 residues. The J segment lost 8 bases and the V segment lost 5 bases, leaving 2 bases of the junction unmatched.